This T cell receptor beta chain was identified in a study of blood T cells in healthy people across ages. Study details: With template switching, about one barcoded beta molecule was captured per two T cells.

Combining a sample-barcoded 5' primer with a J-beta primer mix, a second PCR ran for roughly 6 to 11 cycles. MiXCR was run by TCRdb on the 5' RACE reads, yielding one entry per CDR3 protein. The sample lists some 320,000 distinct CDR3 sequences; 27% were seen once. CDR1 is MGHRA, CDR2 YSYEKL, per germline. Germline trimming cut 4 bases from V and 0 bases from J; bases unmatched to any gene: 6. CDR3 length equals 18 residues. This clonotype showed up just a few times. As yet, its antigen is unknown. General observations from the study: Long-lived donors exceeded aged donors in naive CD4+ cells and diversity.

The TCR originated in a woman between 70 and 85 years old in good health. V is TRBV4-1 and J is TRBJ2-2; the match to TRBD2 covers 12 bases. Material: blood. CDR3 bases: TGCGCCAGCAGCCGCCTGGGACTAGCGGGCTCGAACACCGGGGAGCTGTTTTTT. Amino acid sequence: CASSRLGLAGSNTGELFF.